This TCR beta chain is from a study of cytomegalovirus exposure and HLA in healthy donors. Study-wide results and caveats: There were some public TCRs occurring in many donors, but most TCR sequences were rare. In a later analysis, compared with equally common non-associated chains, HLA-associated beta chains were more expanded.

For this clone: Its matching antigen is unknown.

Use of 60 Vbeta and 13 Jbeta primers characterized the PCR. Assay used: immunoSEQ multiplex PCR; TCRdb lists only in-frame clones, some missing. The sample carries 30,000 to 45,000 clones, about four fifths recorded once. CDR3 length: 13 amino acids. Germline CDR1 reads MDHEN; CDR2 reads SYDVKM. The germline V and J ends were trimmed by 7 bases and 4 bases, with 11 bases remaining between them. Donors were ostensibly healthy at sampling, although undocumented immune exposures were probable. Input material: PBMCs. J is TRBJ1-3 and V is TRBV28; possibly TRBD1 for D (6 bases). This TCR was sampled from a woman aged 40 to 55 in good health and CMV-seronegative. The CDR3 nucleotides are TGTGCCAGCATGGGGGCAGTCGGAAACACCATATATTTT. This translates into CASMGAVGNTIYF. Full variable domain (outside the CDR3, taken from reference TRBV28 and TRBJ1-3): DVKVTQSSRYLVKRTGEKVFLECVQDMDHENMFWYRQDPGLGLRLIYFSYDVKMKEKGDIPEGYSVSREKKERFSLILESASTNQTSMYLCASMGAVGNTIYFGEGSWLTVV.